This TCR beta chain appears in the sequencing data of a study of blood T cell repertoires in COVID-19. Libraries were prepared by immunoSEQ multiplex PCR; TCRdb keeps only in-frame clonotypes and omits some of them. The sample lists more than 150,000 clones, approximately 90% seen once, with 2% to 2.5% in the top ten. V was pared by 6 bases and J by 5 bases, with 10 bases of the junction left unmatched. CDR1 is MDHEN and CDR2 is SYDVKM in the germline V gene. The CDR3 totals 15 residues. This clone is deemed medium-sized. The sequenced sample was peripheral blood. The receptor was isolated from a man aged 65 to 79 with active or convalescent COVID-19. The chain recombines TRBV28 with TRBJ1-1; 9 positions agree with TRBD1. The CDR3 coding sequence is TGTGCCAGCAGCCGGCGACGGACAGGGGAGACTGAAGCTTTCTTT. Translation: CASSRRRTGETEAFF. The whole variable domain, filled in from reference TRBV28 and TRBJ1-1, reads DVKVTQSSRYLVKRTGEKVFLECVQDMDHENMFWYRQDPGLGLRLIYFSYDVKMKEKGDIPEGYSVSREKKERFSLILESASTNQTSMYLCASSRRRTGETEAFFGQGTRLTVV.